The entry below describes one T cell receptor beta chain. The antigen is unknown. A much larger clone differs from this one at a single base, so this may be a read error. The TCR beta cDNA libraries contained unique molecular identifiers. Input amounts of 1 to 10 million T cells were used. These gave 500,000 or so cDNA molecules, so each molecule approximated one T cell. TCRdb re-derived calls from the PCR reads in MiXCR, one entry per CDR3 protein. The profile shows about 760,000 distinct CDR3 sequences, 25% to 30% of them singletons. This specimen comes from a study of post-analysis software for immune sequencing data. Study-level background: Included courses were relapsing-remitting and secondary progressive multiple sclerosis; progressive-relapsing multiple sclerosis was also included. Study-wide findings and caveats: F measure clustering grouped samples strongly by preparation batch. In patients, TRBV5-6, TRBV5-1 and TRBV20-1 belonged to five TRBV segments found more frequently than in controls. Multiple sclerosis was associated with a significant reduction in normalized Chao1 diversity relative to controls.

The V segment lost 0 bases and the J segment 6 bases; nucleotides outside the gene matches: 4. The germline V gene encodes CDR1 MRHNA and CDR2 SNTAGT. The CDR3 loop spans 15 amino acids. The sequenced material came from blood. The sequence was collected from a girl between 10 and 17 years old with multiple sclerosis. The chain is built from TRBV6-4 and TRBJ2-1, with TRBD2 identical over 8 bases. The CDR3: CASSDSAGRGNEQFF. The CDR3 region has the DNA TGTGCCAGCAGTGACTCAGCCGGGAGGGGCAATGAGCAGTTCTTC.